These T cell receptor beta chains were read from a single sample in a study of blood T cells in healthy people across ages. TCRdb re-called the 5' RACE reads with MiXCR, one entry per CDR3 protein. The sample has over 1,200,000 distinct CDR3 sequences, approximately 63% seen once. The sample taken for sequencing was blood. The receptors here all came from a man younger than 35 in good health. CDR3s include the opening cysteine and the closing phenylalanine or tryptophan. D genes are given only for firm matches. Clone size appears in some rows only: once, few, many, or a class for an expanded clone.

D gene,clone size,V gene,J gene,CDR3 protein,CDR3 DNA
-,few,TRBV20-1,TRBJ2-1,CSARDAGHNEQFF,TGCAGTGCTAGAGATGCGGGGCACAATGAGCAGTTCTTC
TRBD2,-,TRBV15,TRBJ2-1,CATSRWTSGYNNEQFF,TGTGCCACCAGCCGCTGGACTAGCGGGTATAACAATGAGCAGTTCTTC
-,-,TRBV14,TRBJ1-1,CASSQGLRAEAFF,TGTGCCAGCAGCCAAGGTCTCAGGGCGGAAGCTTTCTTT
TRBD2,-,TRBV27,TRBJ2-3,CASGAGGTDTQYF,TGTGCCAGCGGAGCGGGGGGCACAGATACGCAGTATTTT
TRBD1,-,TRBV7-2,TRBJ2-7,CASRPGQSSYEQYF,TGTGCCAGCAGGCCGGGACAGAGCTCCTACGAGCAGTACTTC
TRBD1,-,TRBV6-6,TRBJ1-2,CASSTLQGRANYGYTF,TGTGCCAGCAGTACCCTACAGGGGCGAGCTAACTATGGCTACACCTTC
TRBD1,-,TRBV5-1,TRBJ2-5,CASSPSLSGTGGLQETQYF,TGCGCCAGCAGCCCCTCGCTTTCCGGGACAGGGGGGCTACAAGAGACCCAGTACTTC
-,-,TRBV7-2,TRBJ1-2,CASSLVQGEGGYTF,TGTGCCAGCAGCTTAGTACAGGGCGAGGGTGGCTACACCTTC
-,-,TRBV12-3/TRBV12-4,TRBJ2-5,CASSRTPDQETQYF,TGTGCCAGCAGCCGGACTCCGGACCAAGAGACCCAGTACTTC
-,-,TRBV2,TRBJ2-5,CASSEDSKQTQYF,TGTGCCAGCAGTGAAGACAGTAAGCAGACCCAGTACTTC
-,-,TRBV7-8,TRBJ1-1,CASSLYRGTEAFF,TGTGCCAGCAGCTTATATCGGGGCACTGAAGCTTTCTTT
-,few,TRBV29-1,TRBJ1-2,CSAEDAYRYGYTF,TGCAGCGCGGAAGACGCGTACCGCTATGGCTACACCTTC
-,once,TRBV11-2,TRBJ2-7,CASSPPGPTEQYF,TGTGCCAGCAGCCCTCCGGGACCCACAGAGCAGTACTTC
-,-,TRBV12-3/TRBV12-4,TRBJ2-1,CASNPTLSGNEQFF,TGTGCCAGCAACCCGACACTTTCGGGGAATGAGCAGTTCTTC
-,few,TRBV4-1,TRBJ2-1,CASSGLGTDEQFF,TGCGCCAGCAGTGGGCTGGGAACAGATGAGCAGTTCTTC
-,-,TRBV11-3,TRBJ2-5,CASSQTHGNQETQYF,TGTGCCAGCAGTCAAACGCATGGGAACCAAGAGACCCAGTACTTC
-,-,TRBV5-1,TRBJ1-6,CASSLMEAPVYNSPLHF,TGCGCCAGCAGCTTGATGGAGGCACCAGTCTATAATTCACCCCTCCACTTT
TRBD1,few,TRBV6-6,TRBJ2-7,CASDAGTGSYEQYF,TGTGCCAGTGATGCCGGGACAGGGTCTTACGAGCAGTACTTC
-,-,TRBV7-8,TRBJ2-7,CASSRRTSYEQYF,TGTGCCAGCAGCCGCCGAACAAGCTACGAGCAGTACTTC
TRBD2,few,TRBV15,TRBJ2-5,CATSRGSGGGQETQYF,TGTGCCACCAGCAGAGGTAGCGGGGGAGGGCAAGAGACCCAGTACTTC
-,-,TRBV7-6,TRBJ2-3,CASSFRGAGGLTDTQYF,TGTGCCAGCAGCTTTAGAGGAGCTGGGGGCCTAACAGATACGCAGTATTTT
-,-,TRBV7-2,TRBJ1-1,CASSLIGVLAFF,TGTGCCAGCAGCTTAATTGGCGTGTTGGCTTTCTTT
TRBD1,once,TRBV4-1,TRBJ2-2,CASSHTGVAGELFF,TGCGCCAGCAGCCATACAGGGGTTGCCGGGGAGCTGTTTTTT
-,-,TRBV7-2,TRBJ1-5,CASSHGTASYQPQHF,TGTGCCAGCAGCCACGGGACGGCTAGTTACCAGCCCCAGCATTTT
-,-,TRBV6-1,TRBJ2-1,CASSEIRGQGEQFF,TGTGCCAGCAGTGAAATTAGGGGTCAGGGTGAGCAGTTCTTC
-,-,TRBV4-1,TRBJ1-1,CASSQGKRAFF,TGCGCCAGCAGCCAAGGAAAGCGGGCTTTCTTT
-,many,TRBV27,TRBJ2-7,CASSLGTNYEQYF,TGTGCCAGCAGCCTCGGGACAAACTACGAGCAGTACTTC
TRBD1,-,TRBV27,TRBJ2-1,CASGTRDRENNEQFF,TGTGCCAGCGGTACAAGGGACAGGGAGAACAATGAGCAGTTCTTC
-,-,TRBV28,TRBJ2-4,CASSWMGQENIQYF,TGTGCCAGCAGTTGGATGGGTCAGGAAAACATTCAGTACTTC
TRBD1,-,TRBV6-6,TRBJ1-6,CASSYRGQINSPLHF,TGTGCCAGCAGCTACAGGGGTCAAATTAATTCACCCCTCCACTTT
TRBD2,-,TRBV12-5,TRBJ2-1,CASGSIGRVNEQFF,TGTGCTAGTGGTTCCATTGGGAGGGTGAATGAGCAGTTCTTC
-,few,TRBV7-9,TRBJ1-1,CASSSQTIEAFF,TGTGCCAGCAGCTCACAAACTATTGAAGCTTTCTTT
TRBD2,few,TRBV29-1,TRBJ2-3,CSVEGVKGTSGRIGTDTQYF,TGCAGCGTTGAAGGGGTAAAGGGAACCAGCGGGAGGATTGGCACAGATACGCAGTATTTT
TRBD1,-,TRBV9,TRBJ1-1,CASSVNRGLWMDTEAFF,TGTGCCAGCAGCGTCAACAGGGGTCTCTGGATGGACACTGAAGCTTTCTTT
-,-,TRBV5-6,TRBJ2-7,CASSFKFRISEQYF,TGTGCCAGCAGCTTTAAGTTCAGAATCTCCGAGCAGTACTTC
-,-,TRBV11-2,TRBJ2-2,CASSLRDPGELFF,TGTGCCAGCAGCTTACGCGACCCCGGGGAGCTGTTTTTT
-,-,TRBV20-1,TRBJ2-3,CSARDLLLTDTQYF,TGCAGTGCTAGAGATCTCTTGCTGACAGATACGCAGTATTTT
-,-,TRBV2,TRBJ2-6,CASSAGGVGANVLTF,TGTGCCAGCAGTGCCGGGGGCGTGGGGGCCAACGTCCTGACTTTC
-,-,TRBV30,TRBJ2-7,CAWSQKGQYLEQYF,TGTGCCTGGAGCCAAAAAGGCCAGTATCTCGAGCAGTACTTC